This T cell receptor (beta chain) was recovered during a study of T-cell reconstitution after alpha-beta-depleted transplantation in children. The library targeted TCRbeta and was prepared with unique molecular identifiers. One entry per CDR3 protein, called by TCRdb with MiXCR from the PCR reads. The table includes hundreds of thousands of distinct CDR3 sequences, over 15% detected once. The CDR3 has 14 residues. V was trimmed by 3 bases and J by 2 bases, leaving 14 bases between them. Germline V CDR1 and CDR2: DFQATT, SNEGSKA (reference sequence). This clonotype was observed many times. The chain couples TRBV20-1 to TRBJ2-7, with D perhaps matching TRBD1 (5 bases). The sample here was PBMCs from the stem cell graft donor, taken from the stem cell graft. This sequence originates from a human donor who donated a stem cell graft to a child with acute myeloid leukemia. CDR3 loop: CSARRQTQTYEQYF. For the CDR3, the DNA is TGCAGTGCTAGGAGACAGACTCAAACCTACGAGCAGTACTTC.